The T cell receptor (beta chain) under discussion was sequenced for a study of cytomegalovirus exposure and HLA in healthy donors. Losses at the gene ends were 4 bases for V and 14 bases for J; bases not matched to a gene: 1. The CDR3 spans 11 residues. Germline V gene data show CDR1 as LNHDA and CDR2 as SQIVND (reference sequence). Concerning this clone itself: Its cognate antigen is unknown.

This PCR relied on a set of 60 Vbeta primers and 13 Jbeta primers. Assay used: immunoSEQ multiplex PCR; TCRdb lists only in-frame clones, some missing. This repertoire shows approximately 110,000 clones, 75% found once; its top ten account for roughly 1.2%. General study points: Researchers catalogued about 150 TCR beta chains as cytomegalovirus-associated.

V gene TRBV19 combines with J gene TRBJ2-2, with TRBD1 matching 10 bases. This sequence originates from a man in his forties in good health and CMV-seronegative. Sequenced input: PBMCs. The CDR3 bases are TGTGCCAGTAGTAGACAGGGGGCCCTGTTTTTT. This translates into CASSRQGALFF. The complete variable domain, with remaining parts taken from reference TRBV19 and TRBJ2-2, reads DGGITQSPKYLFRKEGQNVTLSCEQNLNHDAMYWYRQDPGQGLRLIYYSQIVNDFQKGDIAEGYSVSREKKESFPLTVTSAQKNPTAFYLCASSRQGALFFGEGSRLTVL.